What follows are 6 T cell receptor beta chains derived from one specimen sequenced in a study of blood T cell repertoires in COVID-19. The assay was immunoSEQ multiplex PCR, and TCRdb's table has in-frame clones only and misses some. The sample contains approximately 75,000 clones, 86% of which appear only once. The source material was peripheral blood. The source of these receptors is a man older than 75 with COVID-19, enrolled during active disease.

V is TRBV2 and J is TRBJ1-5, with a tentative D call TRBD1 (6 bases). Trimming removed 1 base at V and 5 bases at J, with 9 bases between. The germline V gene encodes CDR1 SNHLY and CDR2 FYNNEI. This CDR3 comprises 14 residues. In nucleotides, the CDR3 is TGTGCCAGCAGTGAAGAGGGACACTATCAGCCCCAGCATTTT. It is translated as CASSEEGHYQPQHF.

The V and J genes are TRBV3-1 (or the pseudogene TRBV3-2) and TRBJ2-5, with a weak D call TRBD2 (6 bases). The CDR3 loop spans 16 amino acids. The germline CDR1 and CDR2 sequences are LGHDT and YNNKEL (reference sequence). With 2 bases removed from V and 1 base from J, the gap between germline ends came to 14 bases. CDR3 DNA: TGTGCCAGCAGCCAAACCCCTAGCGCACCCCAAGAGACCCAGTACTTC. This codes for CASSQTPSAPQETQYF.

The rearrangement links TRBV21-1 to TRBJ1-2; the D call in the table, TRBD1, was not verified against the DNA. TRBV21-1 is noted as a pseudogene. This CDR3 has 14 amino acids. The chain's CDR3 is CASSKRKQGNGYTF. CDR3 nucleotides: TGTGCCAGCAGCAAAAGGAAACAGGGGAATGGCTACACCTTC.

The chain has TRBV28 and TRBJ1-4, with D perhaps TRBD1 (6 bases). Between the trimmed V and J ends, which lost 2 bases and 0 bases, there was a span of 10 bases. This CDR3 is built from 16 residues. From germline, CDR1 is MDHEN and CDR2 SYDVKM. The CDR3 sequence: CASSLEGQATNEKLFF. The CDR3 DNA reads as TGTGCCAGCAGTTTAGAGGGACAAGCAACTAATGAAAAACTGTTTTTT.

A remark on this clone: The sample contains more than one DNA sequence encoding this CDR3. The V call is TRBV24-1, the J call TRBJ2-3; D is unclear. This CDR3 spans 13 amino acids. Trimming removed 2 bases from V and 3 bases from J, with 5 bases in between. Looked up from germline, CDR1 is KGHDR and CDR2 is SFDVKD. The CDR3, as DNA: TGTGCCACCAGTGATTCCAGAACAGATACGCAGTATTTT. It specifies CATSDSRTDTQYF.

In its sample, this clone was seen once. This sequence joins TRBV18 and TRBJ1-2; 7 nucleotides line up with TRBD1. This CDR3 spans 14 amino acids. The V segment lost 3 bases and the J segment 5 bases; nucleotides outside the gene matches: 6. Germline assignment: CDR1 KGHSH and CDR2 LQKENI. In nucleotides, the CDR3 is TGTGCCAGCTCACCCGCGGGACAGTTTTATGGCTACACCTTC. It is translated as CASSPAGQFYGYTF.